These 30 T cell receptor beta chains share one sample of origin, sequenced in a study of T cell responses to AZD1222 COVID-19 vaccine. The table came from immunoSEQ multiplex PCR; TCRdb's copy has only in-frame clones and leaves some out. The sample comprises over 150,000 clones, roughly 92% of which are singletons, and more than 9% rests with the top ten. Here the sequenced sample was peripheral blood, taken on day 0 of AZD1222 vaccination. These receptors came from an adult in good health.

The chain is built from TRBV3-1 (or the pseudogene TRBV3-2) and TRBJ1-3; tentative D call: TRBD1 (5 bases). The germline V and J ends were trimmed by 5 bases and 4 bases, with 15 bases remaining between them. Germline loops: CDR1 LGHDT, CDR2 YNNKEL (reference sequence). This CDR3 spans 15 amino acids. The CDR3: CASSVAGMVGNTIYF. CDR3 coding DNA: TGTGCCAGCAGCGTGGCAGGGATGGTGGGAAACACCATATATTTT.

CDR3 in amino acids: CASSPGRTLHTGYTF. CDR3 nucleotides: TGTGCCAGCAGCCCCGGCCGCACATTGCATACTGGCTACACCTTC. The J gene is TRBJ1-2, the V gene TRBV4-2; no clear D. Trimming removed 4 bases from V and 7 bases from J, with 19 bases in between. The CDR3 sequence is 15 residues long. Germline values: CDR1 LGHNA, CDR2 YNFKEQ.

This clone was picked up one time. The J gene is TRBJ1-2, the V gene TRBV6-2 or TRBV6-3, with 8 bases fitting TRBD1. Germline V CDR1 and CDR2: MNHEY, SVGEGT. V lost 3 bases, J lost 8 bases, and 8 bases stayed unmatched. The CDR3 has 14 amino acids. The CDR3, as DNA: TGTGCCAGCAGTTATTACCCAGGGGGCGAAGGCTACACCTTC. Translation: CASSYYPGGEGYTF.

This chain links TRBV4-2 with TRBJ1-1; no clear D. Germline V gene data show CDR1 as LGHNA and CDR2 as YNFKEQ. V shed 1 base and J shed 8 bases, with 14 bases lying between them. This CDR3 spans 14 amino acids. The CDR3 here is CASSQGGYQKEAFF. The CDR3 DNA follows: TGTGCCAGCAGCCAAGGGGGTTATCAGAAGGAAGCTTTCTTT.

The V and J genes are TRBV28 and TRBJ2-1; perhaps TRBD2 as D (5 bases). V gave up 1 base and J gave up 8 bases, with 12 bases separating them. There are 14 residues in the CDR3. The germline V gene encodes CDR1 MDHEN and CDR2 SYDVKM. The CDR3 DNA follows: TGTGCCAGCAGTTTATACGGGGAAAGAGATGAGCAGTTCTTC. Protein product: CASSLYGERDEQFF.

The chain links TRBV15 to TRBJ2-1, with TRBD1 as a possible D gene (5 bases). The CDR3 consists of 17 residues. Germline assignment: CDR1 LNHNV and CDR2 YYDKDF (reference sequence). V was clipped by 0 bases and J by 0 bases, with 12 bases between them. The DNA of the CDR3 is TGTGCCACCAGCAGAGAGTTTATACAGGCCTCCTACAATGAGCAGTTCTTC. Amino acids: CATSREFIQASYNEQFF.

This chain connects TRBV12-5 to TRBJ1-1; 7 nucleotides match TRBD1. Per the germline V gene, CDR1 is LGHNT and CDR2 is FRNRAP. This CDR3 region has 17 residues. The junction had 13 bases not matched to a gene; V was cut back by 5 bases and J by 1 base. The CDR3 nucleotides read TGTGCTAGTGGTCTCAAGACAGGGCCAGGAAAGAACACTGAAGCTTTCTTT. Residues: CASGLKTGPGKNTEAFF.

The DNA for the CDR3 is TGCACCAGCAGCCAAGACTTCAGGGGAGACAATCAGCCCCAGCATTTT. Translated: CTSSQDFRGDNQPQHF. The V gene is TRBV1, the J gene TRBJ1-5; TRBD1 is the table's D call, not checked against the DNA. TRBV1 is a listed pseudogene. CDR3 length: 16 residues.

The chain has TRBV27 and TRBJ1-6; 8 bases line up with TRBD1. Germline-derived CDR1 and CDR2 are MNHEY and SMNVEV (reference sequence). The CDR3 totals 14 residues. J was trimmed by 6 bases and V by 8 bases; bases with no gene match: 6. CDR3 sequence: CASGRQGFNSPLHF. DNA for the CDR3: TGTGCCAGCGGGAGACAGGGGTTTAATTCACCCCTCCACTTT.

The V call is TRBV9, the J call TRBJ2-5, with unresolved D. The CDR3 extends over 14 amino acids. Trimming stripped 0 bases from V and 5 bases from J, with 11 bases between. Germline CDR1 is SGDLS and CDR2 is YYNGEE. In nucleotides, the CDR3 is TGTGCCAGCAGCGTAGGTCTTTTGGGGGAGACCCAGTACTTC. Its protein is CASSVGLLGETQYF.

CDR3 DNA: TGTGCCAGCAGCTTGCCCATGGCAGGGGCCCAGAACACTGAAGCTTTCTTT. It yields the protein CASSLPMAGAQNTEAFF. The rearrangement uses TRBV5-4 and TRBJ1-1, with a possible D match to TRBD1 (6 bases). Germline-derived CDR1 and CDR2 are SGHNT and YYREEE (reference sequence). This CDR3 is built from 17 residues. V dropped 1 base and J dropped 1 base, with 17 bases sitting between them.

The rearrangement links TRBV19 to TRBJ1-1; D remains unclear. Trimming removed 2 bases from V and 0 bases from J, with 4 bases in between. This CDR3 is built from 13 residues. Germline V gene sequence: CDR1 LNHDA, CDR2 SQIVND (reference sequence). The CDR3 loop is CASSILMNTEAFF. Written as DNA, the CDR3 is TGTGCCAGTAGTATATTAATGAACACTGAAGCTTTCTTT.

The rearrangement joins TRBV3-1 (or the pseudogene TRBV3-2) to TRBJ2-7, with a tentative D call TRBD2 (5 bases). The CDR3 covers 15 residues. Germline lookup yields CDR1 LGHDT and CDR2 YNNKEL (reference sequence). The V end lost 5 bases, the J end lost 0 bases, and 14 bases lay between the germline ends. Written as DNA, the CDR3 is TGTGCCAGCAGCGAGGCGGGCGGACGCTCCTACGAGCAGTACTTC. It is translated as CASSEAGGRSYEQYF.

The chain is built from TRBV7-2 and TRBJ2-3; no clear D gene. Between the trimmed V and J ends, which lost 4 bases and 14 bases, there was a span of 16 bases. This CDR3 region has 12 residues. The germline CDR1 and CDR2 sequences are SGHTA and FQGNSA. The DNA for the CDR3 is TGTGCCAGCAGCTCCTCCCGGGCCTCGGGGTATTTT. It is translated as CASSSSRASGYF.

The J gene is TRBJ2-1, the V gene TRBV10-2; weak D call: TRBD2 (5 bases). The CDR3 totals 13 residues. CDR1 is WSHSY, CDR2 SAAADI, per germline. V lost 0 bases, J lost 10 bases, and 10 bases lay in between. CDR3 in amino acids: CASSESEAREQFF. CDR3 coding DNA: TGCGCCAGCAGTGAGTCGGAGGCCCGGGAGCAGTTCTTC.

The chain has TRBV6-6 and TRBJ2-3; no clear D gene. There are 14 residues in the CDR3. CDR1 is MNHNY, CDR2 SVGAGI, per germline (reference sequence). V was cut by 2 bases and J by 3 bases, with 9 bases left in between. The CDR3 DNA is TGTGCCAGCAGTTACGAGGTCTCGACAGATACGCAGTATTTT. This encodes CASSYEVSTDTQYF.

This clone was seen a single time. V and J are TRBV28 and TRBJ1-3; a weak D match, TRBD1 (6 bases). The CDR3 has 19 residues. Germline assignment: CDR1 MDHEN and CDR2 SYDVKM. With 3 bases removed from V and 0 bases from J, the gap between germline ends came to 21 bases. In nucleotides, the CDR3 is TGTGCCAGCAGTTTTGGGGGGGCCCTTGGCCGAAGCTCTGGAAACACCATATATTTT. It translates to CASSFGGALGRSSGNTIYF. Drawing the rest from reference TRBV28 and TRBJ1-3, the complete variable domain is DVKVTQSSRYLVKRTGEKVFLECVQDMDHENMFWYRQDPGLGLRLIYFSYDVKMKEKGDIPEGYSVSREKKERFSLILESASTNQTSMYLCASSFGGALGRSSGNTIYFGEGSWLTVV.

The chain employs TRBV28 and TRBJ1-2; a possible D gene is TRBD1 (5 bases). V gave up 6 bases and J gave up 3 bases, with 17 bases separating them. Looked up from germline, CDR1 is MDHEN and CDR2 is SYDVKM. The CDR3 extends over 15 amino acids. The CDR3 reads CASSLEGGVDYGYTF. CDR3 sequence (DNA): TGTGCCAGCAGCCTCGAGGGAGGGGTCGACTATGGCTACACCTTC.

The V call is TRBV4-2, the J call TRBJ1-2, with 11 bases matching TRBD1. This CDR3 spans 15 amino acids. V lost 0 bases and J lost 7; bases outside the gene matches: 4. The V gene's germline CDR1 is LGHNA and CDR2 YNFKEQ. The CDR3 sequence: CASSQESGQGGGYTF. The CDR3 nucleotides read TGTGCCAGCAGCCAAGAGTCGGGACAGGGGGGTGGCTACACCTTC.

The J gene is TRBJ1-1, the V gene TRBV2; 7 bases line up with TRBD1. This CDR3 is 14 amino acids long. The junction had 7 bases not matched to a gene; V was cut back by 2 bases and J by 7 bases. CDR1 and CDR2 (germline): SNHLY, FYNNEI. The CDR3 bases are TGTGCCAGCAGTGAACAACAGGGGCAAGGTGAAGCTTTCTTT. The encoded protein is CASSEQQGQGEAFF.

The CDR3 nucleotides read TGTGCCAGCAGTTACGGGGGGTCCACCCAGTACTTC. The encoded protein is CASSYGGSTQYF. This rearrangement joins TRBV6-5 to TRBJ2-5; possible D gene TRBD2, 6 bases. The CDR3 extends over 12 amino acids. Trimming left V 2 bases short and J 8 bases short, with 9 bases between. From germline, CDR1 is MNHEY and CDR2 SVGAGI.

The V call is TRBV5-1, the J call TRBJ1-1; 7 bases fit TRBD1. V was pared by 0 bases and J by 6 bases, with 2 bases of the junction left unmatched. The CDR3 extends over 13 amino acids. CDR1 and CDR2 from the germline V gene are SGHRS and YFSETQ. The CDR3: CASSLDRGAEAFF. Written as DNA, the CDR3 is TGCGCCAGCAGCTTGGACAGGGGCGCTGAAGCTTTCTTT.

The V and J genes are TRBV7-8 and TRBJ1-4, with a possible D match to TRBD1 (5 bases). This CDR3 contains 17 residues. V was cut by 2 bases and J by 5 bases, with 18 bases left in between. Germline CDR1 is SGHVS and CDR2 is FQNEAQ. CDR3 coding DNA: TGTGCCAGCAGCTTACTGAGGGTGACAGCTAGCAATGAAAAACTGTTTTTT. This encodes CASSLLRVTASNEKLFF.

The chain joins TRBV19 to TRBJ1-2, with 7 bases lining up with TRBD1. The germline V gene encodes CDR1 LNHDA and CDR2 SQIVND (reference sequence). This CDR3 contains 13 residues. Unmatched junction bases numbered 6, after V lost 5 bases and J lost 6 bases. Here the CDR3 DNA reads TGTGCCAGTAGTCCCTGGACAGGAGATGGCTACACCTTC. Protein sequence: CASSPWTGDGYTF. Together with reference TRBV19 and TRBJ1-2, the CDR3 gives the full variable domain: DGGITQSPKYLFRKEGQNVTLSCEQNLNHDAMYWYRQDPGQGLRLIYYSQIVNDFQKGDIAEGYSVSREKKESFPLTVTSAQKNPTAFYLCASSPWTGDGYTFGSGTRLTVV.

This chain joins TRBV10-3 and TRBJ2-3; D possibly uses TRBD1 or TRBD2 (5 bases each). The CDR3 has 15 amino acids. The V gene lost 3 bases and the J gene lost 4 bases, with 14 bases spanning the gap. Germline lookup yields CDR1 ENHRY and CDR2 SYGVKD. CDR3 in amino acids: CAISEGWGSPDTQYF. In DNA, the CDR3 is TGTGCCATCAGTGAAGGGTGGGGGTCCCCAGATACGCAGTATTTT.

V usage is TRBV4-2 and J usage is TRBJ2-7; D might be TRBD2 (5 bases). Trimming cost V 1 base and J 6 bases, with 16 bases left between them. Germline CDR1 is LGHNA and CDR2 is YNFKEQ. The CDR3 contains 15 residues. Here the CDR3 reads CASSQGGGPQPEQYF. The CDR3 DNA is TGTGCCAGCAGCCAAGGCGGAGGACCCCAACCCGAGCAGTACTTC.

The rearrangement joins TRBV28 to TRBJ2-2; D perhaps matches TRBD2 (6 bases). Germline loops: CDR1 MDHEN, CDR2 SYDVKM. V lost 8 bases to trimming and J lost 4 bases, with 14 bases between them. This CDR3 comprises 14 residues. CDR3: CASETSLSTGELFF. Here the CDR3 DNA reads TGTGCCAGCGAAACTAGCCTGAGCACCGGGGAGCTGTTTTTT.

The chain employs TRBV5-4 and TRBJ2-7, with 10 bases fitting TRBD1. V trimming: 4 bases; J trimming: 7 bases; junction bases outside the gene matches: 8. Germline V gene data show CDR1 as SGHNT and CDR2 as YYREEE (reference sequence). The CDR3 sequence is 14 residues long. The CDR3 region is CASSQDRGSLEQYV. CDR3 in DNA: TGTGCCAGCAGCCAGGACAGGGGGTCATTGGAGCAGTACGTC.

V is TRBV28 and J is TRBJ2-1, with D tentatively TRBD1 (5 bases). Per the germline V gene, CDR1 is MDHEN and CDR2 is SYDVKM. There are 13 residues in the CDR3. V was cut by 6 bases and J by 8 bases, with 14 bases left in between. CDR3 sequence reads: CASRPSGSDEQFF. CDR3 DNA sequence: TGTGCCAGCAGACCTTCAGGGTCCGATGAGCAGTTCTTC.

In nucleotides, the CDR3 is TGTGCCAGCAGTGAATGGGGGACAGGGGGTGGAAAACTGTTTTTT. As protein: CASSEWGTGGGKLFF. The rearrangement links TRBV6-1 to TRBJ1-4, with TRBD1 identical over 11 bases. After removal of 2 bases from V and 10 bases from J, the junction contained 6 bases not matched to a gene. The CDR3 consists of 15 residues. Germline V gene data show CDR1 as MNHNS and CDR2 as SASEGT.